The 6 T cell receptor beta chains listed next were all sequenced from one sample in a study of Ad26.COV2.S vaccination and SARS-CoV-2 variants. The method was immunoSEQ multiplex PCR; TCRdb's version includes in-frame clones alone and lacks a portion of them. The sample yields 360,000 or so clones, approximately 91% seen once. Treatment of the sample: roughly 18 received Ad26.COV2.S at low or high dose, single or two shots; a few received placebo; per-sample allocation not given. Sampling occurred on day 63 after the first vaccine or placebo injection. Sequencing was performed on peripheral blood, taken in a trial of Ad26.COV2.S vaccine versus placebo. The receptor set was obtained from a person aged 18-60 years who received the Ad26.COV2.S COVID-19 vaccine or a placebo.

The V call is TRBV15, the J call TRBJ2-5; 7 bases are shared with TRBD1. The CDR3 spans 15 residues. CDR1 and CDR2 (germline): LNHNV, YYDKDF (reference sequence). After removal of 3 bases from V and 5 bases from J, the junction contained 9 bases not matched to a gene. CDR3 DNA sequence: TGTGCCACCAGCAGCAAGAGGGACAGCAGGGAGACCCAGTACTTC. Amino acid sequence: CATSSKRDSRETQYF. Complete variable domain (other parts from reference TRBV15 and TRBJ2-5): DAMVIQNPRYQVTQFGKPVTLSCSQTLNHNVMYWYQQKSSQAPKLLFHYYDKDFNNEADTPDNFQSRRPNTSFCFLDIRSPGLGDTAMYLCATSSKRDSRETQYFGPGTRLLVL.

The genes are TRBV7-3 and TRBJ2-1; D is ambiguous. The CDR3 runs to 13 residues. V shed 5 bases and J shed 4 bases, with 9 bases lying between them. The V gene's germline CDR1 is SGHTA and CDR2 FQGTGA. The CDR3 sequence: CASSLGIYNEQFF. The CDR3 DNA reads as TGTGCCAGCAGCCTGGGGATTTACAATGAGCAGTTCTTC.

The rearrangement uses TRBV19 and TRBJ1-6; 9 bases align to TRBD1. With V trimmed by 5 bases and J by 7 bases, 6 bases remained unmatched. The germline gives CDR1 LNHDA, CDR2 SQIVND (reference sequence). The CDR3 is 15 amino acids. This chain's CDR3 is CASSSGTGWNSPLHF. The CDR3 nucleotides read TGTGCCAGTAGTTCCGGGACAGGGTGGAATTCACCCCTCCACTTT.

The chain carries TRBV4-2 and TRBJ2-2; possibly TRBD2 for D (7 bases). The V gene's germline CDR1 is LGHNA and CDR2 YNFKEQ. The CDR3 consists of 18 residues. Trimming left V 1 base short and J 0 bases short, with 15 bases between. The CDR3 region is CASSQAPTGRANTGELFF. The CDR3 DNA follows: TGTGCCAGCAGCCAAGCTCCTACAGGGAGGGCGAACACCGGGGAGCTGTTTTTT.

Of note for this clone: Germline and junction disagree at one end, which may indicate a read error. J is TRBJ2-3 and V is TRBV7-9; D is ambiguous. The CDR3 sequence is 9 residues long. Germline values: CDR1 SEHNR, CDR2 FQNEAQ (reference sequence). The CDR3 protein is CASSLAVDF. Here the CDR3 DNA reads TGTGCCAGCAGCTTAGCTGTGGATTTT.

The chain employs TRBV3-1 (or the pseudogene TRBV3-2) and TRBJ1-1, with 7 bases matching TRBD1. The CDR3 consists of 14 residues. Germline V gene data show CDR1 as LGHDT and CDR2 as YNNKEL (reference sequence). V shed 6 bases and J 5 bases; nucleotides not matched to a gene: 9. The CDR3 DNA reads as TGTGCCAGCAGTCGACAGGGCACAAGAACTGAAGCTTTCTTT. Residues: CASSRQGTRTEAFF.